A single T cell receptor (beta chain) is shown here with its context. The source of the sample is a study of blood T cell repertoires in COVID-19. Across the study: The United States, Italy and Spain provided the acute and convalescent COVID-19 samples. In each case, the material was cDNA or gDNA derived from T cells, B-cell-depleted T cells, or PBMCs.

This CDR3 has 14 amino acids. CDR1 and CDR2 from the germline V gene are SEHNR and FQNEAQ (reference sequence). The V end lost 5 bases, the J end lost 4 bases, and 15 bases lay between the germline ends. Original processing notes: The authors estimated nucleated cell counts from reference gene primer amplification. Data came from immunoSEQ multiplex PCR; TCRdb stores just in-frame clones and leaves some out. That table gives V, J and clone size, and the DNA gave D and trimming. Here the sample spans 95,000 to 100,000 clones, approximately 86% being singletons. Sample: peripheral blood. This TCR was recovered from a man of 80 years or more with acute or convalescent COVID-19. The chain recombines TRBV7-9 with TRBJ2-7, with D tentatively TRBD1 (6 bases). The DNA of the CDR3 is TGTGCCAGCAGCCTGATGACAGGAGCATACGAGCAGTACTTC. Amino acid sequence: CASSLMTGAYEQYF.